This entry lists 11 T cell receptor beta chains sequenced from one sample in a study of cytomegalovirus exposure and HLA in healthy donors. Researchers ran the PCR with 60 Vbeta and 13 Jbeta primers. Here immunoSEQ multiplex PCR was the method, and the copy in TCRdb shows in-frame clones only, minus some. The sample gives approximately 120,000 clones, 70% to 90% of which show up once; roughly 20% is in the top ten. Sequencing was performed on PBMCs. The receptors were sampled from a man aged 18 to 35 in good health and CMV-seropositive.

This clone has only a few counts. The DNA for the CDR3 is TGTGCCAGCAGCCGGACCCAGGGGACAGAGAATGGCTACACCTTC. Amino acid sequence: CASSRTQGTENGYTF. The chain is built from TRBV6-6 and TRBJ1-2; 7 nucleotides line up with TRBD1. The length of the CDR3 is 15 residues. Germline V gives CDR1 MNHNY, CDR2 SVGAGI (reference sequence). V was clipped by 6 bases and J by 6 bases; unmatched bases: 13.

This chain joins TRBV5-1 and TRBJ2-5, with D perhaps TRBD1 (6 bases). This CDR3 has 16 amino acids. V lost 3 bases and J lost 2, with 17 bases in between. Germline V gene lookup returns CDR1 SGHRS and CDR2 YFSETQ. CDR3 DNA sequence: TGCGCCAGCAGCTCATTGGGGGCAGGCTTACAAGAGACCCAGTACTTC. Translated, it gives CASSSLGAGLQETQYF.

This clone was seen just once. J is TRBJ1-1 and V is TRBV7-9; TRBD1 matches 9 bases. The CDR3 runs 15 residues. Germline values: CDR1 SEHNR, CDR2 FQNEAQ (reference sequence). With V trimmed by 4 bases and J by 6 bases, 9 bases remained unmatched. The CDR3 loop reads CASSYGTGRSSEAFF. The CDR3 coding sequence is TGTGCCAGCAGCTACGGGACAGGGCGGAGTTCTGAAGCTTTCTTT.

This chain links TRBV11-3 with TRBJ2-5; the match to TRBD2 covers 8 bases. Germline CDR1 SGHNT, CDR2 YENEEA. The length of the CDR3 is 17 residues. V trimming: 4 bases; J trimming: 1 base; junction bases outside the gene matches: 11. The CDR3 DNA follows: TGTGCCAGCAGCTACCGGGGCTCAGCGGGGGCCCAAGAGACCCAGTACTTC. Amino acids: CASSYRGSAGAQETQYF. Drawing the rest from reference TRBV11-3 and TRBJ2-5, the complete variable domain is EAGVVQSPRYKIIEKKQPVAFWCNPISGHNTLYWYLQNLGQGPELLIRYENEEAVDDSQLPKDRFSAERLKGVDSTLKIQPAELGDSAVYLCASSYRGSAGAQETQYFGPGTRLLVL.

This chain uses TRBV29-1 with TRBJ1-3; D may be TRBD1 (5 bases). In germline, CDR1 is SQVTM, CDR2 ANQGSEA. CDR3 length equals 14 residues. Trimming cost V 6 bases and J 5 bases, with 17 bases left between them. CDR3 nucleotides: TGCAGCGTCCCCGGGGGGGGAGGGAGAAACACCATATATTTT. As protein: CSVPGGGGRNTIYF.

The genes are TRBV29-1 and TRBJ1-1, with D possibly being TRBD1 (6 bases). Germline V lookup: CDR1 SQVTM, CDR2 ANQGSEA. This CDR3 has 15 residues. V was clipped by 6 bases and J by 5 bases, with 22 bases between them. The CDR3 loop reads CSVASGVRGGTEAFF. CDR3 DNA: TGCAGCGTGGCCTCAGGGGTAAGGGGGGGGACTGAAGCTTTCTTT.

This clone was seen only once. The chain recombines TRBV27 with TRBJ1-1, with a tentative D call TRBD1 (6 bases). Germline CDR1 reads MNHEY; CDR2 reads SMNVEV (reference sequence). The CDR3 contains 14 residues. The V end lost 3 bases, the J end lost 5 bases, and 13 bases lay between the germline ends. Here the CDR3 reads CASSFLGQGTEAFF. CDR3 coding DNA: TGTGCCAGCAGTTTTCTAGGGCAGGGGACTGAAGCTTTCTTT.

The rearrangement joins TRBV29-1 to TRBJ2-7; 8 nucleotides agree with TRBD1. In germline, CDR1 is SQVTM, CDR2 ANQGSEA. The J segment lost 6 bases and the V segment lost 3 bases, leaving 7 bases of the junction unmatched. This CDR3 region has 13 residues. CDR3 DNA: TGCAGCGTTGACCCCGGGACAGGTGGCGAGCAGTACTTC. This translates into CSVDPGTGGEQYF.

The rearrangement joins TRBV6-6 to TRBJ2-5; the match to TRBD1 covers 9 bases. The better agreement between TRBJ2-7 and the DNA end casts doubt on the J call. The CDR3 totals 16 residues. The V gene's germline CDR1 is MNHNY and CDR2 SVGAGI (reference sequence). This CDR3 reads CASSRFGQGMTDEQYF. The CDR3 DNA reads as TGTGCCAGCAGTCGATTCGGACAGGGGATGACCGACGAGCAGTACTTC.

The chain is built from TRBV9 and TRBJ2-7; perhaps TRBD1 as D (5 bases). The CDR3 loop spans 14 amino acids. Germline V gene lookup returns CDR1 SGDLS and CDR2 YYNGEE. V lost 4 bases to trimming and J lost 2 bases, with 13 bases between them. CDR3: CASSPRVGPYEQYF. The CDR3 DNA is TGTGCCAGCAGCCCCAGGGTTGGTCCCTACGAGCAGTACTTC.

The V gene is TRBV11-2, the J gene TRBJ1-5; D perhaps matches TRBD1 (5 bases). V lost 1 base and J lost 5, with 12 bases in between. The germline gives CDR1 SGHAT, CDR2 FQNNGV. CDR3 length: 15 amino acids. The CDR3 nucleotides read TGTGCCAGCAGCTTAGGGTCAGGGATACATCAGCCCCAGCATTTT. Translated, it gives CASSLGSGIHQPQHF.